Following are 7 T cell receptor beta chains from one sample sequenced in a study of OX40 agonist ivuxolimab in advanced cancers. TCRdb keeps only in-frame clones here, not all; method: immunoSEQ multiplex PCR. The sample holds about 35,000 clones; about 74% are singletons and the top ten take about 19%. The source material was CD4+ or CD8+ T cells sorted from blood, sampled in a trial of the OX40 agonist ivuxolimab. These receptors were collected from an adult with an advanced solid tumor such as melanoma, head and neck, liver or kidney cancer.

The genes are TRBV5-1 and TRBJ2-3; D is possibly TRBD1 or TRBD2 (5 bases each). The CDR3 is 15 amino acids. Germline V gene sequence: CDR1 SGHRS, CDR2 YFSETQ. V lost 0 bases to trimming and J lost 3 bases, with 11 bases between them. The CDR3 region is CASSLAGRITDTQYF. The CDR3 DNA reads as TGCGCCAGCAGCTTGGCGGGACGCATTACAGATACGCAGTATTTT.

The chain couples TRBV5-1 to TRBJ1-1, with a possible D match to TRBD1 (5 bases). This CDR3 is 14 amino acids long. Between the trimmed V and J ends, which lost 4 bases and 1 base, there was a span of 11 bases. The germline V gene encodes CDR1 SGHRS and CDR2 YFSETQ. For the CDR3, the DNA is TGCGCCAGCAGCCGGGGACGGGAGAACACTGAAGCTTTCTTT. Encoded protein: CASSRGRENTEAFF.

The V and J genes are TRBV7-8 and TRBJ2-1; possible D gene TRBD1, 5 bases. Germline CDR1 SGHVS, CDR2 FQNEAQ. CDR3 size: 15 residues. V lost 7 bases and J 0 bases, leaving 13 bases between the germline ends. The CDR3 region has the DNA TGTGCCAGCACCACAGGCTTTAGCTCCTACAATGAGCAGTTCTTC. This encodes CASTTGFSSYNEQFF.

The CDR3 sequence is CAWSEGGLFLSYEQYF. CDR3 DNA: TGTGCCTGGAGTGAAGGGGGACTCTTCCTCTCCTACGAGCAGTACTTC. The rearrangement uses TRBV30 and TRBJ2-7, with D perhaps being TRBD1 or TRBD2 (6 bases each). This CDR3 spans 16 amino acids. The V and J ends lost 1 base and 0 bases respectively, with 16 bases between them. The germline V gene has CDR1 GTSNPN and CDR2 SVGIG (reference sequence).

V usage is TRBV9 and J usage is TRBJ2-2; D is perhaps TRBD1 (5 bases). CDR3 length equals 15 residues. V was clipped by 0 bases and J by 4 bases, with 10 bases between them. Germline assignment: CDR1 SGDLS and CDR2 YYNGEE. The CDR3 sequence is CASSVETGATGELFF. CDR3 coding DNA: TGTGCCAGCAGCGTAGAGACTGGGGCCACCGGGGAGCTGTTTTTT.

This chain connects TRBV5-1 to TRBJ1-6, with D maybe TRBD1 (5 bases). The ends were cut back, 4 bases at V and 5 bases at J, with 13 bases in the middle. The CDR3 contains 15 residues. Germline CDR1 and CDR2: SGHRS and YFSETQ. CDR3 in DNA: TGCGCCAGCAGCCAGGGAGGGGTAAATAATTCACCCCTCCACTTT. Translated: CASSQGGVNNSPLHF.

This chain links TRBV7-2 with TRBJ2-4; D ambiguous. Trimming removed 5 bases at V and 0 bases at J, with 5 bases between. Germline CDR1 SGHTA, CDR2 FQGNSA. The CDR3 runs 13 residues. This CDR3 reads CASSPLAKNIQYF. The CDR3, as DNA: TGTGCCAGCAGCCCCCTAGCCAAAAACATTCAGTACTTC. The full variable domain, with the rest looked up from reference TRBV7-2 and TRBJ2-4, is GAGVSQSPSNKVTEKGKDVELRCDPISGHTALYWYRQSLGQGLEFLIYFQGNSAPDKSGLPSDRFSAERTGGSVSTLTIQRTQQEDSAVYLCASSPLAKNIQYFGAGTRLSVL.